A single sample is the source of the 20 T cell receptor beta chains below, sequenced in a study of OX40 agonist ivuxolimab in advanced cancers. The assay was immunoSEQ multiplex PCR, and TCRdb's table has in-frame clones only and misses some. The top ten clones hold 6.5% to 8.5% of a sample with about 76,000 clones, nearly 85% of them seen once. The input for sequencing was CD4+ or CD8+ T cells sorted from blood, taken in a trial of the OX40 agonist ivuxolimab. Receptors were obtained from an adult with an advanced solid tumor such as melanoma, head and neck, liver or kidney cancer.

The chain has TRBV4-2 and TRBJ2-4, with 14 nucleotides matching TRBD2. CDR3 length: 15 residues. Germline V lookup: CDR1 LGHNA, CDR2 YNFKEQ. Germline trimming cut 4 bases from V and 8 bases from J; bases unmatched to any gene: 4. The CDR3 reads CASSRGTSGGDIQYF. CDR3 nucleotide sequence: TGTGCCAGCAGCCGAGGGACTAGCGGGGGTGACATTCAGTACTTC.

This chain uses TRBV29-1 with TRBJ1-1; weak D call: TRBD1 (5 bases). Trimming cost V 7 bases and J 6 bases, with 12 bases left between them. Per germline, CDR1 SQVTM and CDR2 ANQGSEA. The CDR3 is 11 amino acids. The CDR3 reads CSARRGAEAFF. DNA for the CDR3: TGCAGCGCTCGAAGGGGTGCTGAAGCTTTCTTT.

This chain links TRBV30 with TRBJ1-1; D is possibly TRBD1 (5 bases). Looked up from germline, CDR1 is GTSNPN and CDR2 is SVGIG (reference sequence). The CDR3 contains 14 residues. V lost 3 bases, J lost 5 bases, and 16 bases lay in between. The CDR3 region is CAWSGGVFDTEAFF. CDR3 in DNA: TGTGCCTGGAGCGGAGGGGTATTTGATACTGAAGCTTTCTTT.

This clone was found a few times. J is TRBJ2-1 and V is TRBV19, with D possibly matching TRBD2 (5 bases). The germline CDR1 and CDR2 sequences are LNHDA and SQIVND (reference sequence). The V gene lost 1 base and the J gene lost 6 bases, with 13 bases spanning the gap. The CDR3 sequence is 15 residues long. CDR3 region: CASSIGPLEGNEQFF. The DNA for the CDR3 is TGTGCCAGTAGTATAGGACCCCTCGAGGGCAATGAGCAGTTCTTC.

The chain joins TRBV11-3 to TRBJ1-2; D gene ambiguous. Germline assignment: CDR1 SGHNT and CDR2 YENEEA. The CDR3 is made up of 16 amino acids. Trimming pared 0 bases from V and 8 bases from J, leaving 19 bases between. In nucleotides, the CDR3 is TGTGCCAGCAGCTTAGATCTCAAAGGGCAGCCGGGCGGCTACACCTTC. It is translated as CASSLDLKGQPGGYTF.

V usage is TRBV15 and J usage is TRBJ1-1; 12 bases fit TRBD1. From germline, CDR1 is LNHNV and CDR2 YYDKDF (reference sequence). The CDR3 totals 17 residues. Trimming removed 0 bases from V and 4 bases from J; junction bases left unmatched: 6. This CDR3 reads CATSREGTGGLGTEAFF. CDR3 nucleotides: TGTGCCACCAGCAGAGAAGGGACAGGGGGCCTCGGCACTGAAGCTTTCTTT.

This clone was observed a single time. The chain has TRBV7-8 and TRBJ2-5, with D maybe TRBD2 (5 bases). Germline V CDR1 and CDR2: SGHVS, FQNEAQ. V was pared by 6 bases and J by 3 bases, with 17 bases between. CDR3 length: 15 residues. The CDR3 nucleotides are TGTGCCAGCAGACGCCCCCGATACGGGGAAGAGACCCAGTACTTC. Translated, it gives CASRRPRYGEETQYF.

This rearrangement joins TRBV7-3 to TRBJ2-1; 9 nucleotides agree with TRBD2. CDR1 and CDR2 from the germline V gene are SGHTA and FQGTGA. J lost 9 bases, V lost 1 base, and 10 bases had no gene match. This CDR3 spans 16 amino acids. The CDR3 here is CASSLMGLAGLGEQFF. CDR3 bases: TGTGCCAGCAGCTTAATGGGACTAGCTGGGTTGGGTGAGCAGTTCTTC.

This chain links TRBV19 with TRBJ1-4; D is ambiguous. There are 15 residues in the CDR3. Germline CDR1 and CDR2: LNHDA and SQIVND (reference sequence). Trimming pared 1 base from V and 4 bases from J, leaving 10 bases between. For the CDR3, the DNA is TGTGCCAGTAGTATAGGTGGAAGATTTAATGAAAAACTGTTTTTT. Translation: CASSIGGRFNEKLFF.

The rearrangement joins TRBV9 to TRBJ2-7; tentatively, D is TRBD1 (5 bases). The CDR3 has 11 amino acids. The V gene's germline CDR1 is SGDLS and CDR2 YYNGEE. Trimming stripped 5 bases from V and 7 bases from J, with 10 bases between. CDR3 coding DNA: TGTGCCAGCAGTTTAGCAGGGGAGCAGTACTTC. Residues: CASSLAGEQYF.

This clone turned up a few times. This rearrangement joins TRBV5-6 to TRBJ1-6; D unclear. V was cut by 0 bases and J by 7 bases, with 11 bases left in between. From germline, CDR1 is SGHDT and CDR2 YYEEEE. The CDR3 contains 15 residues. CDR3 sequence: CASSLEPGLNSPLHF. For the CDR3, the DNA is TGTGCCAGCAGCTTGGAACCAGGACTCAATTCACCCCTCCACTTT.

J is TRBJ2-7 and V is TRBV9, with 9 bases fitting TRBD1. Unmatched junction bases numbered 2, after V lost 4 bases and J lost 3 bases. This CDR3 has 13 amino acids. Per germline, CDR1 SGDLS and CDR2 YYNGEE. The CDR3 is CASSPGQGYEQYF. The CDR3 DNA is TGTGCCAGCAGCCCGGGACAGGGCTACGAGCAGTACTTC.

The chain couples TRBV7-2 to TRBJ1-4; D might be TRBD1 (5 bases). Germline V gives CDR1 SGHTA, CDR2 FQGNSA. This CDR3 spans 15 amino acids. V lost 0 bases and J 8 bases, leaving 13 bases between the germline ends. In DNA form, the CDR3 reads TGTGCCAGCAGCTTAGCGGGGGACGCCGGGGAAAAACTGTTTTTT. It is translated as CASSLAGDAGEKLFF.

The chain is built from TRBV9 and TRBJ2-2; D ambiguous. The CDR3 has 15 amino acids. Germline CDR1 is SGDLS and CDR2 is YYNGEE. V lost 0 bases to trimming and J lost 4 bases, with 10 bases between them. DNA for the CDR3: TGTGCCAGCAGCGTAGGGGGTACTCTCACCGGGGAGCTGTTTTTT. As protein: CASSVGGTLTGELFF.

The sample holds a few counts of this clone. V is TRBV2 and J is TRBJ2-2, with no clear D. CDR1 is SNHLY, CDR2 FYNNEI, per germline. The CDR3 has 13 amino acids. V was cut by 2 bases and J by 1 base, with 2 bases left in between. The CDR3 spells CASSEWNTGELFF. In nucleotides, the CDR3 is TGTGCCAGCAGTGAATGGAACACCGGGGAGCTGTTTTTT.

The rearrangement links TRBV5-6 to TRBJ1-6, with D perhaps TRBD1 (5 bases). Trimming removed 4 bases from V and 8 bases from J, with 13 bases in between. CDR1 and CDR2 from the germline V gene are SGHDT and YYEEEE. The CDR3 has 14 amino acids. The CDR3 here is CASSHVMGDSPLHF. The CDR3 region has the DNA TGTGCCAGCAGCCACGTTATGGGGGATTCACCCCTCCACTTT.

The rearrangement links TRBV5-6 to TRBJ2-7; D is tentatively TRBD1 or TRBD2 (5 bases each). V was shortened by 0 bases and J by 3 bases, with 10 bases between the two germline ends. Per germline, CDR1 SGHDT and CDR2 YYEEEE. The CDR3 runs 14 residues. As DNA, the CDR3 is TGTGCCAGCAGCTTGGGGGGGAAGAACTACGAGCAGTACTTC. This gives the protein CASSLGGKNYEQYF.

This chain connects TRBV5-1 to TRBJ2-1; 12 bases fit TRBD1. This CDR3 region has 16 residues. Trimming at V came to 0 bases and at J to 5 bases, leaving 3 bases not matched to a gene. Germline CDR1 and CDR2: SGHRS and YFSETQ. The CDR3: CASSLAGQGANNEQFF. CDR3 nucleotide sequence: TGCGCCAGCAGCTTGGCGGGACAGGGGGCAAACAATGAGCAGTTCTTC.

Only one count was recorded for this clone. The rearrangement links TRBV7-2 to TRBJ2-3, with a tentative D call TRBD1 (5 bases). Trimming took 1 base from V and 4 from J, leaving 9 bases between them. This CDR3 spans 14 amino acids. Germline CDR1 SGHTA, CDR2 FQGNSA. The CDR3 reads CASSLVQGADTQYF. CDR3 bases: TGTGCCAGCAGCTTAGTCCAGGGTGCAGATACGCAGTATTTT.

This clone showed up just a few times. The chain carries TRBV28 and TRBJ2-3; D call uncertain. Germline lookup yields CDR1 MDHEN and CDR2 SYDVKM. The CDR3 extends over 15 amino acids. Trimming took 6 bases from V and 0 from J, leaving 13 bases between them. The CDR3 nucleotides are TGTGCCAGCAGCCAGACCCCTTCTAGCACAGATACGCAGTATTTT. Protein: CASSQTPSSTDTQYF.